These 15 T cell receptor beta chains came from one sample sequenced in a study of OX40 agonist ivuxolimab in advanced cancers. Produced via immunoSEQ multiplex PCR; TCRdb's table is partial and in-frame only. The repertoire consists of 76,000 or so clones, with 85% occurring once and the leading ten covering about 0.57%. Sequenced here: CD4+ or CD8+ T cells sorted from blood, sampled in a trial of the OX40 agonist ivuxolimab. These receptors were taken from an adult with an advanced solid tumor such as melanoma, head and neck, liver or kidney cancer.

The chain combines TRBV29-1 with TRBJ2-3, with 7 bases that match TRBD2. CDR3 size: 14 residues. CDR1 is SQVTM, CDR2 ANQGSEA, per germline. V gave up 3 bases and J gave up 4 bases; unmatched junction bases: 7. CDR3 region: CSVESPGGSDTQYF. The CDR3 DNA follows: TGCAGCGTTGAGTCCCCGGGAGGATCAGATACGCAGTATTTT.

The rearrangement uses TRBV6-1 and TRBJ2-7, with D uncertain. The CDR3 is made up of 12 amino acids. Germline CDR1 reads MNHNS; CDR2 reads SASEGT. The V end lost 8 bases, the J end lost 3 bases, and 11 bases lay between the germline ends. CDR3 loop: CASGFRFYEQYF. The CDR3 nucleotides are TGTGCCAGCGGTTTCAGGTTCTACGAGCAGTACTTC.

The sample holds a few counts of this clone. The chain employs TRBV9 and TRBJ2-7; 8 bases are a match to TRBD1. V gave up 0 bases and J gave up 4 bases; unmatched junction bases: 6. Per germline, CDR1 SGDLS and CDR2 YYNGEE. The CDR3 sequence is 15 residues long. CDR3 DNA: TGTGCCAGCAGCGTAGCTCCAGGGGGCGGATACGAGCAGTACTTC. It codes for CASSVAPGGGYEQYF.

The V call is TRBV9, the J call TRBJ2-1; D is undetermined. V was pared by 4 bases and J by 0 bases, with 17 bases between. The CDR3 is 17 amino acids. Germline CDR1 reads SGDLS; CDR2 reads YYNGEE. This chain's CDR3 is CASSSRRSQSSYNEQFF. In DNA form, the CDR3 reads TGTGCCAGCAGCTCGCGTAGGTCCCAAAGCTCCTACAATGAGCAGTTCTTC.

The rearrangement links TRBV7-8 to TRBJ1-1; tentatively, D is TRBD1 (5 bases). The length of the CDR3 is 15 residues. CDR1 is SGHVS, CDR2 FQNEAQ, per germline. The V end was cut by 4 bases, the J end by 2 bases, with 14 bases between. The CDR3 DNA follows: TGTGCCAGCAGCTGGGAGGGGTCGCAAAACACTGAAGCTTTCTTT. Protein: CASSWEGSQNTEAFF. Full variable domain (missing parts from reference TRBV7-8 and TRBJ1-1): GAGVSQSPRYKVAKRGQDVALRCDPISGHVSLFWYQQALGQGPEFLTYFQNEAQLDKSGLPSDRFFAERPEGSVSTLKIQRTQQEDSAVYLCASSWEGSQNTEAFFGQGTRLTVV.

The chain joins TRBV27 to TRBJ2-6; the D gene is possibly TRBD1 (6 bases). Germline assignment: CDR1 MNHEY and CDR2 SMNVEV (reference sequence). Deletions cut 2 bases from V and 2 bases from J, with 13 bases between. CDR3 length equals 17 residues. The CDR3 DNA reads as TGTGCCAGCAGTTTAAGCGTAGGGGGAGCTGGGGCCAACGTCCTGACTTTC. It is translated as CASSLSVGGAGANVLTF.

CDR3 region: CASSLRTDPTDTQYF. The CDR3 DNA reads as TGCGCCAGCAGCTTGAGGACGGACCCCACAGATACGCAGTATTTT. The chain is built from TRBV5-1 and TRBJ2-3; no firm D call. Between the trimmed V and J ends, which lost 1 base and 2 bases, there was a span of 11 bases. The CDR3 has 15 amino acids. The germline gives CDR1 SGHRS, CDR2 YFSETQ.

The V call is TRBV2, the J call TRBJ2-7; TRBD2 agrees at 9 bases. The V gene end was trimmed by 4 bases and the J gene end by 7 bases; junction bases not matched to a gene: 14. In germline, CDR1 is SNHLY, CDR2 FYNNEI. The CDR3 length is 16 residues. As DNA, the CDR3 is TGTGCCAGCAGTGCACGCGGACAAGCGGGGGGCCTGGAGCAGTACTTC. The encoded protein is CASSARGQAGGLEQYF. Based on the CDR3 plus reference TRBV2 and TRBJ2-7, the full variable domain is EPEVTQTPSHQVTQMGQEVILRCVPISNHLYFYWYRQILGQKVEFLVSFYNNEISEKSEIFDDQFSVERPDGSNFTLKIRSTKLEDSAMYFCASSARGQAGGLEQYFGPGTRLTVT.

V gene TRBV4-2 combines with J gene TRBJ1-5; D is undetermined. CDR3 length: 17 amino acids. The V gene lost 0 bases and the J gene lost 0 bases, with 12 bases spanning the gap. Germline V CDR1 and CDR2: LGHNA, YNFKEQ. CDR3 nucleotide sequence: TGTGCCAGCAGCCAAGATGTGGGTCCCTATAGCAATCAGCCCCAGCATTTT. Its protein product is CASSQDVGPYSNQPQHF.

This clone was detected only once. The V and J genes are TRBV19 and TRBJ2-4; D not resolved. Germline V gene sequence: CDR1 LNHDA, CDR2 SQIVND (reference sequence). The CDR3 has 14 amino acids. Deletions cut 7 bases from V and 0 bases from J, with 10 bases between. Written as DNA, the CDR3 is TGTGCCAGTACCCTCTCCATAGCCAAAAACATTCAGTACTTC. It yields the protein CASTLSIAKNIQYF.

There are a few counts of this clone. The chain uses TRBV29-1 and TRBJ1-2; no clear D gene. CDR1 and CDR2 (germline): SQVTM, ANQGSEA. There are 13 residues in the CDR3. With 4 bases removed from V and 11 bases from J, the gap between germline ends came to 20 bases. The DNA of the CDR3 is TGCAGCGTTGCCGCAGGTTCTTTTGGGAGTTACACCTTC. Translated: CSVAAGSFGSYTF.

V usage is TRBV5-8 and J usage is TRBJ2-2; D call uncertain. The CDR3 covers 16 residues. CDR1 and CDR2 from the germline V gene are SGHTS and YDEGEE. Trimming left V 4 bases short and J 2 bases short, with 15 bases between. CDR3 sequence (DNA): TGTGCCAGCAGCGGCGGATCTGGGCTTAACACCGGGGAGCTGTTTTTT. Its protein is CASSGGSGLNTGELFF. Full variable domain (missing parts from reference TRBV5-8 and TRBJ2-2): EAGVTQSPTHLIKTRGQQATLRCSPISGHTSVYWYQQALGLGLQFLLWYDEGEERNRGNFPPRFSGRQFPNYSSELNVNALELEDSALYLCASSGGSGLNTGELFFGEGSRLTVL.

This clone has just a few counts. The V and J genes are TRBV7-9 and TRBJ2-7; D is perhaps TRBD2 (6 bases). Per the germline V gene, CDR1 is SEHNR and CDR2 is FQNEAQ (reference sequence). Trimming pared 11 bases from V and 0 bases from J, leaving 11 bases between. The length of the CDR3 is 12 residues. The CDR3 nucleotides read TGTGCCTCCCGGGGGAGCTCCTACGAGCAGTACTTC. It codes for CASRGSSYEQYF.

J is TRBJ1-5 and V is TRBV30, with D unclear. The CDR3 loop spans 13 amino acids. CDR1 and CDR2 (germline): GTSNPN, SVGIG (reference sequence). The V end lost 3 bases, the J end lost 3 bases, and 9 bases lay between the germline ends. The CDR3 here is CAWSRQTNQPQHF. The CDR3 coding sequence is TGTGCCTGGAGCCGTCAAACCAATCAGCCCCAGCATTTT.

V is TRBV30 and J is TRBJ1-5; D is ambiguous. This CDR3 has 14 amino acids. Germline values: CDR1 GTSNPN, CDR2 SVGIG (reference sequence). Trimming took off 2 bases at V and 3 bases at J, with 11 bases between the two ends. CDR3 sequence: CAWSRWALNQPQHF. CDR3 nucleotide sequence: TGTGCCTGGAGTCGCTGGGCCCTCAATCAGCCCCAGCATTTT.